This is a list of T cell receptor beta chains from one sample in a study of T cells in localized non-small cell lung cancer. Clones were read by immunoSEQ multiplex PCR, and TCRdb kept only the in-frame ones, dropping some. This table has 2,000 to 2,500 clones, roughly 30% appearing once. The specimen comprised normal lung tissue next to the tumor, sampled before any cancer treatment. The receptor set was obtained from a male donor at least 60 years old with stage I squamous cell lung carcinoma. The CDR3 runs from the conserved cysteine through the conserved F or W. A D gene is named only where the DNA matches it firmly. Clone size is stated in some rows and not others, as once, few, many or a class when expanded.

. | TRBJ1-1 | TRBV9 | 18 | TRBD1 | TGTGCCAGCAGCGTTTCACCGGGACAGGGGGCCGGGAACACTGAAGCTTTCTTT | CASSVSPGQGAGNTEAFF
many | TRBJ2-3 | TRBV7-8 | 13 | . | TGTGCCAGCAGCTTAGTTAACACAGATACGCAGTATTTT | CASSLVNTDTQYF
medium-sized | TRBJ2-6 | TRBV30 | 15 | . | TGTGCCTGGAGTGTAGGGGCAGATGGGGCCAACGTCCTGACTTTC | CAWSVGADGANVLTF
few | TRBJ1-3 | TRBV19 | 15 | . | TGTGCCAGTAATCTCCGGGATAGCTCTGGAAACACCATATATTTT | CASNLRDSSGNTIYF
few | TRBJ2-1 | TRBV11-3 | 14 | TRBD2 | TGTGCCAGCAGCTTGGGACTAGCTACACAGGAGCAGTTCTTC | CASSLGLATQEQFF
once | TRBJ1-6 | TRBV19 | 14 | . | TGTGCCAGTAGTATCGTAGGCCCTAGTTCACCCCTCCACTTT | CASSIVGPSSPLHF
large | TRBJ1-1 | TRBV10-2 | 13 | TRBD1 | TGCGCCAGCGGACAGGAAAGAGACACTGAAGCTTTCTTT | CASGQERDTEAFF
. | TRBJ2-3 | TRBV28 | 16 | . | TGTGCCAGCCTTCCTGTTCCGGAATTATCCACAGATACGCAGTATTTT | CASLPVPELSTDTQYF
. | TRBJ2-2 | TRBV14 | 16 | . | TGTGCCAGCAGCCAAGCCCTGACAGGGAACACCGGGGAGCTGTTTTTT | CASSQALTGNTGELFF
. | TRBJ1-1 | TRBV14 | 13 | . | TGTGCCAGCAGCCTCCTACCGATTACTGAAGCTTTCTTT | CASSLLPITEAFF
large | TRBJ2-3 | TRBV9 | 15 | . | TGTGCCAGCAGCCCTAACGGGGAATACACAGATACGCAGTATTTT | CASSPNGEYTDTQYF
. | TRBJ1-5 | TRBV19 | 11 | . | TGTGCCAGTAGTATAGATCGGCGACAGCATTTT | CASSIDRRQHF
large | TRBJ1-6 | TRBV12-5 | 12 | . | TGTGCTAGTGGTTTAGACAGATCACCCCTCCACTTT | CASGLDRSPLHF
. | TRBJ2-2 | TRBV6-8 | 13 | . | TGTGCCAGCAGCCAGACCAACACCGGGGAGCTGTTTTTT | CASSQTNTGELFF
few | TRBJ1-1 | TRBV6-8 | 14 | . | TGTGCCAGCAACCCTGGGGGAATAAACACTGAAGCTTTCTTT | CASNPGGINTEAFF
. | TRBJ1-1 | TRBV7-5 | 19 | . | TGTGCCAGCAGCCCCCGCCTCGGGTCGGGACAGGGGGCGGACACTGAAGCTTTCTTT | CASSPRLGSGQGADTEAFF
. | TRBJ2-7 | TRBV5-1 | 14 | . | TGCGCCAGCAGCTTACAGGAGGGGCCCTACGAGCAGTACTTC | CASSLQEGPYEQYF
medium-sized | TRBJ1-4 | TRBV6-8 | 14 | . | TGTGCCAGCACCGAGACCGCTACTCAAGAAAAACTGTTTTTT | CASTETATQEKLFF
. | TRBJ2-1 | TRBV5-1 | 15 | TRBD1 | TGCGCCAGCAGCTCGGTAGGACAGGGTCGAAATGAGCAGTTCTTC | CASSSVGQGRNEQFF
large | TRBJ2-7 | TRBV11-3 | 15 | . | TGTGCCAGCAGCTCCGTAGGGACATATTCCTACGAGCAGTACTTC | CASSSVGTYSYEQYF
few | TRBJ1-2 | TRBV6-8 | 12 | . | TGTGCCAGCAGTGACGGTATAAATGGCTACACCTTC | CASSDGINGYTF
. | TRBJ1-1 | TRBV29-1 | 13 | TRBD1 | TGCAGCGTAGACCAGGGGGCAGGCACTGAAGCTTTCTTT | CSVDQGAGTEAFF
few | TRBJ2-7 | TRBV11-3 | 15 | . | TGTGCCAGCAGCTTAGATCGGAGGCAAGGCTACGAGCAGTACTTC | CASSLDRRQGYEQYF
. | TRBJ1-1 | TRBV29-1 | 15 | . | TGCAGCGTTTCCCCCTTCCCTACGGAGAACACTGAAGCTTTCTTT | CSVSPFPTENTEAFF
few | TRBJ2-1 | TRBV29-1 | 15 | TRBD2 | TGCAGCGCCGAAGGTAGCCTAGCGGGGAACAATGAGCAGTTCTTC | CSAEGSLAGNNEQFF
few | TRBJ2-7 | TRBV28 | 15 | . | TGTGCCAGCAGGTTTGGGGGGACCTTCTCCTACGAGCAGTACTTC | CASRFGGTFSYEQYF
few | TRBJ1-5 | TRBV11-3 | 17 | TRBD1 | TGTGCCAGCAGCATCGGACAGGGTCCCTATAGCAATCAGCCCCAGCATTTT | CASSIGQGPYSNQPQHF
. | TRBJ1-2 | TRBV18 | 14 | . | TGTGCCAGCTTACTAAGCCGTGAGGTTGATGGCTACACCTTC | CASLLSREVDGYTF
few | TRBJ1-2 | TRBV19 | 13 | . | TGTGCCAGTAGTATCGATACAGAATATGGCTACACCTTC | CASSIDTEYGYTF